This T cell receptor (beta chain) comes out of a study of blood T cells in healthy people across ages. Notes on the study in general: When set beside aged donors, long-lived donors presented more naive CD4+ cells and higher diversity. Older individuals had lower TCR beta diversity per million T cells (the decline was roughly linear).

CDR3 size: 15 residues. V lost 2 bases and J lost 6, with 15 bases in between. CDR1 SGHDT and CDR2 YYEEEE come from the germline V gene. For the second PCR, which ran for 7 to 11 cycles, a sample-barcoded 5' primer and a J-beta primer mix were used. The template-switch adaptor, which had 12 random nucleotides, put a tag on each cDNA molecule. TCRdb called the 5' RACE reads again in MiXCR, with one record for every CDR3 protein. The top ten hold around 18% of the sample, which has around 800,000 distinct CDR3 sequences, about 45% seen once. About this clonotype: Its antigen remains unidentified.

The specimen was blood. The receptor was derived from an elderly man in good health. The genes are TRBV5-6 and TRBJ2-1; possibly TRBD1 for D (5 bases). Here the CDR3 reads CASSFNTGSINEQFF. CDR3 in DNA: TGTGCCAGCAGCTTTAATACAGGCTCTATCAATGAGCAGTTCTTC.